Presented here are 29 T cell receptor beta chains from one specimen sequenced in a study of shared clonotypes between healthy human individuals. In the naive CD8 group, cells lacked CD45RO and were positively selected for CCR7, so terminally differentiated effector memory CD45RA+ cells were left out. The repertoire was sequenced with immunoSEQ multiplex PCR; TCRdb's copy has only in-frame clones and lacks some. The repertoire has about 2,200,000 clones, 85% to 95% of them found once; the top ten carry 1.5% to 2%. Sequencing input: naive CD8+ T cells from PBMCs. These receptors were collected from a man aged 18-30 years in good health. Some clones in this sample may be carry-over from other donors' samples.

This chain links TRBV7-9 with TRBJ2-4, with D tentatively TRBD2 (5 bases). CDR1 SEHNR and CDR2 FQNEAQ come from the germline V gene (reference sequence). V was shortened by 5 bases and J by 1 base, with 15 bases between the two germline ends. The CDR3 covers 16 residues. Here the CDR3 reads CASSPTLRGAKNIQYF. CDR3 bases: TGTGCCAGCAGCCCGACCCTAAGAGGGGCCAAAAACATTCAGTACTTC.

This rearrangement joins TRBV27 to TRBJ2-3, with 8 bases lining up with TRBD2. Germline trimming cut 3 bases from V and 0 bases from J; bases unmatched to any gene: 11. The CDR3 consists of 18 residues. Germline V gene lookup returns CDR1 MNHEY and CDR2 SMNVEV (reference sequence). The chain's CDR3 is CASSLGTTSGTSTDTQYF. CDR3 DNA sequence: TGTGCCAGCAGTTTGGGGACTACTAGCGGAACTAGCACAGATACGCAGTATTTT.

In DNA, the CDR3 is TGTGCCAGCAGTACCCCTTCGGGATACACTGAAGCTTTCTTT. This encodes CASSTPSGYTEAFF. V and J are TRBV28 and TRBJ1-1; no reliable D call. CDR3 length: 14 residues. V was clipped by 5 bases and J by 3 bases, with 13 bases between them. The germline V gene encodes CDR1 MDHEN and CDR2 SYDVKM.

This chain uses TRBV5-1 with TRBJ2-7; 9 bases are shared with TRBD1. The J segment lost 0 bases and the V segment lost 4 bases, leaving 5 bases of the junction unmatched. Looked up from germline, CDR1 is SGHRS and CDR2 is YFSETQ. The length of the CDR3 is 15 residues. The CDR3 nucleotides are TGCGCCAGCAGCATCACAGGGGGCTCCTCCTACGAGCAGTACTTC. Translation: CASSITGGSSYEQYF.

This chain connects TRBV15 to TRBJ2-3, with D unclear. CDR1 and CDR2 (germline): LNHNV, YYDKDF (reference sequence). V was pared by 0 bases and J by 4 bases, with 14 bases between. This CDR3 has 16 amino acids. CDR3 loop: CATSRDHPLGPDTQYF. CDR3 DNA sequence: TGTGCCACCAGCAGAGACCATCCTTTGGGTCCAGATACGCAGTATTTT.

The chain employs TRBV7-9 and TRBJ2-7; 8 nucleotides match TRBD1. The CDR3 is made up of 19 amino acids. V lost 4 bases to trimming and J lost 2 bases; unmatched junction nucleotides: 19. Germline V CDR1 and CDR2: SEHNR, FQNEAQ (reference sequence). The CDR3 loop is CASSSLPGGLVTAAYEQYF. DNA of the CDR3: TGTGCCAGCAGCTCGCTCCCAGGGGGCCTCGTCACAGCGGCCTACGAGCAGTACTTC.

The chain links TRBV10-2 to TRBJ1-4; TRBD1 might be the D (5 bases). This CDR3 is built from 13 residues. Trimming pared 6 bases from V and 7 bases from J, leaving 12 bases between. CDR1 and CDR2 (germline): WSHSY, SAAADI. This CDR3 reads CASRYGTGEKLFF. The CDR3 region has the DNA TGCGCCAGCAGATATGGGACTGGTGAAAAACTGTTTTTT.

This rearrangement joins TRBV28 to TRBJ2-1, with TRBD1 matching over 8 bases. The germline gives CDR1 MDHEN, CDR2 SYDVKM. This CDR3 spans 15 amino acids. The trim removed 6 bases at V and 5 bases at J, leaving 9 bases unmatched. The CDR3 sequence is CASSSYRGSNNEQFF. CDR3 nucleotide sequence: TGTGCCAGCAGCTCCTACAGGGGGAGCAACAATGAGCAGTTCTTC.

V and J are TRBV6-5 and TRBJ2-2; TRBD2 aligns across 9 bases. The CDR3 covers 15 residues. Germline CDR1 is MNHEY and CDR2 is SVGAGI. V dropped 2 bases and J dropped 6; count of bases not matched to a gene: 4. CDR3 in amino acids: CASSYLSGRPGELFF. The CDR3 coding sequence is TGTGCCAGCAGTTACCTTAGCGGGAGACCCGGGGAGCTGTTTTTT.

Points on this clone: Additional DNA sequences in this sample encode the identical CDR3. The chain recombines TRBV5-1 with TRBJ2-4, with 13 nucleotides matching TRBD2. Germline V gene sequence: CDR1 SGHRS, CDR2 YFSETQ. Trimming removed 5 bases from V and 0 bases from J; junction bases left unmatched: 5. This CDR3 contains 17 residues. CDR3 nucleotide sequence: TGCGCCAGCAGTTTAGGACTAGCGGGGGAAGCCAAAAACATTCAGTACTTC. It codes for CASSLGLAGEAKNIQYF.

V is TRBV4-1 and J is TRBJ2-7, with 8 bases that match TRBD2. The CDR3 has 14 amino acids. Germline V lookup: CDR1 MGHRA, CDR2 YSYEKL. J was trimmed by 6 bases and V by 3 bases; bases with no gene match: 7. The CDR3 protein is CASSQGTRGGEQYF. In DNA form, the CDR3 reads TGCGCCAGCAGCCAGGGCACCCGGGGGGGCGAGCAGTACTTC.

The V call is TRBV29-1, the J call TRBJ2-1, with TRBD2 identical over 13 bases. There are 15 residues in the CDR3. Germline V lookup: CDR1 SQVTM, CDR2 ANQGSEA. The junction had 6 bases not matched to a gene; V was cut back by 5 bases and J by 5 bases. The CDR3 DNA sequence: TGCAGCGTTCAACGGACTAGCGGGAGCGACAATGAGCAGTTCTTC. As protein: CSVQRTSGSDNEQFF.

The chain recombines TRBV5-1 with TRBJ2-1, with 13 bases fitting TRBD2. Germline trimming cut 4 bases from V and 9 bases from J; bases unmatched to any gene: 7. The CDR3 has 15 residues. Germline-derived CDR1 and CDR2 are SGHRS and YFSETQ. CDR3: CASSPGLAGRIEQFF. CDR3 DNA sequence: TGCGCCAGCAGCCCGGGACTAGCGGGAAGGATTGAGCAGTTCTTC.

Written as DNA, the CDR3 is TGTGCCAGCAGCTCGGTTAGGGAGGAACTTCGCACAGATACGCAGTATTTT. It yields the protein CASSSVREELRTDTQYF. The chain uses TRBV7-9 and TRBJ2-3; maybe TRBD2 (6 bases). The germline gives CDR1 SEHNR, CDR2 FQNEAQ (reference sequence). V lost 4 bases and J lost 1, with 18 bases in between. The CDR3 covers 17 residues.

The chain couples TRBV6-5 to TRBJ1-1, with 8 bases that match TRBD1. Germline CDR1 reads MNHEY; CDR2 reads SVGAGI. Germline trimming cut 6 bases from V and 8 bases from J; bases unmatched to any gene: 11. The CDR3 is 14 amino acids. This CDR3 reads CASSQGQGVKEAFF. The CDR3, as DNA: TGTGCCAGCAGCCAAGGACAGGGTGTTAAGGAAGCTTTCTTT.

This clone occurred once. CDR3: CASSYSNRVSEQFF. The CDR3 nucleotides are TGTGCCAGCAGTTACTCGAATCGGGTCTCTGAGCAGTTCTTC. The chain links TRBV6-5 to TRBJ2-1, with D unresolved. Germline assignment: CDR1 MNHEY and CDR2 SVGAGI. The CDR3 consists of 14 residues. Trimming pared 0 bases from V and 9 bases from J, leaving 12 bases between.

The CDR3 DNA reads as TGCGCCAGCAGCAAGACAGGGGCGGATGGCTACACCTTC. This codes for CASSKTGADGYTF. This chain connects TRBV10-1 to TRBJ1-2, with 8 bases identical to TRBD1. CDR1 is WNHNN and CDR2 is SYGVQD in the germline V gene (reference sequence). The V segment lost 6 bases and the J segment 6 bases; nucleotides outside the gene matches: 6. The CDR3 has 13 amino acids.

This sequence joins TRBV28 and TRBJ2-7; TRBD1 is a possible D gene (6 bases). This CDR3 is 14 amino acids long. Trimming removed 3 bases at V and 4 bases at J, with 13 bases between. Germline V CDR1 and CDR2: MDHEN, SYDVKM. CDR3 sequence (DNA): TGTGCCAGCAGTTTCCATCGGACAGTTTACGAGCAGTACTTC. Amino acid sequence: CASSFHRTVYEQYF.

This sequence joins TRBV27 and TRBJ2-1; TRBD2 agrees at 12 bases. Per the germline V gene, CDR1 is MNHEY and CDR2 is SMNVEV (reference sequence). The CDR3 loop spans 16 amino acids. V gave up 4 bases and J gave up 7 bases; unmatched junction bases: 8. Here the CDR3 reads CASSSRLAGVPNEQFF. The CDR3, as DNA: TGTGCCAGCAGTTCGCGACTAGCGGGAGTTCCAAATGAGCAGTTCTTC.

This chain connects TRBV11-2 to TRBJ2-7, with D unresolved. V dropped 3 bases and J dropped 3 bases, with 12 bases sitting between them. The germline V gene encodes CDR1 SGHAT and CDR2 FQNNGV. The length of the CDR3 is 14 residues. The CDR3 is CASSFSTRCYEQYF. The CDR3 nucleotides are TGTGCCAGCAGCTTTTCGACCCGGTGCTACGAGCAGTACTTC.

V is TRBV7-8 and J is TRBJ2-7, with D perhaps matching TRBD1 or TRBD2 (5 bases each). Trimming removed 3 bases from V and 2 bases from J, with 14 bases in between. The CDR3 has 15 amino acids. Germline CDR1 and CDR2: SGHVS and FQNEAQ. CDR3 nucleotide sequence: TGTGCCAGCAGCTTTGGGGCTAGCACCCCCTACGAGCAGTACTTC. This encodes CASSFGASTPYEQYF.

The V and J genes are TRBV5-1 and TRBJ2-3; D is uncertain. This CDR3 has 16 amino acids. CDR1 is SGHRS, CDR2 YFSETQ, per germline. Trimming pared 5 bases from V and 0 bases from J, leaving 16 bases between. The CDR3 bases are TGCGCCAGCAGGATAATCGACCGTCTAAGCACAGATACGCAGTATTTT. It specifies CASRIIDRLSTDTQYF.

The chain employs TRBV7-9 and TRBJ2-1, with 7 bases aligning to TRBD2. Germline-derived CDR1 and CDR2 are SEHNR and FQNEAQ (reference sequence). The CDR3 is made up of 16 amino acids. The V gene end was trimmed by 2 bases and the J gene end by 8 bases; junction bases not matched to a gene: 12. The CDR3 nucleotides are TGTGCCAGCAGCTTACCTAGCGGAGGGACTCCACATGAGCAGTTCTTC. Residues: CASSLPSGGTPHEQFF.

In DNA, the CDR3 is TGCGCCAGCAGCTTGATGGGCCAAGGGCTGGAGACCCAGTACTTC. This encodes CASSLMGQGLETQYF. V and J are TRBV5-1 and TRBJ2-5; D is ambiguous. Germline V gives CDR1 SGHRS, CDR2 YFSETQ. The CDR3 loop spans 15 amino acids. Trimming stripped 1 base from V and 5 bases from J, with 15 bases between.

The V gene is TRBV28, the J gene TRBJ2-1, with TRBD2 matching over 8 bases. Trimming took 7 bases from V and 6 from J; bases not matched to a gene: 11. Germline lookup yields CDR1 MDHEN and CDR2 SYDVKM. This CDR3 has 15 residues. In nucleotides, the CDR3 is TGTGCCAGCAACCTAGACGGGAGGGCCATCAATGAGCAGTTCTTC. It yields the protein CASNLDGRAINEQFF.

J is TRBJ2-7 and V is TRBV30; 9 nucleotides match TRBD1. CDR1 is GTSNPN, CDR2 SVGIG, per germline (reference sequence). CDR3 length equals 13 residues. V was pared by 3 bases and J by 2 bases, with 2 bases of the junction left unmatched. In nucleotides, the CDR3 is TGTGCCTGGAGCGGACAGGGGACCTACGAGCAGTACTTC. Its translation is CAWSGQGTYEQYF.

This chain connects TRBV6-1 to TRBJ2-7; 11 bases fit TRBD1. Germline lookup yields CDR1 MNHNS and CDR2 SASEGT. V was pared by 1 base and J by 3 bases, with 5 bases of the junction left unmatched. This CDR3 has 16 residues. Here the CDR3 reads CASSEGGQGAGYEQYF. The CDR3 DNA reads TGTGCCAGCAGTGAAGGAGGACAGGGGGCCGGCTACGAGCAGTACTTC.

This clone was detected a few times. V gene TRBV29-1 combines with J gene TRBJ1-1; D is uncertain. V was clipped by 7 bases and J by 0 bases, with 9 bases between them. CDR1 SQVTM and CDR2 ANQGSEA come from the germline V gene. CDR3 length equals 12 residues. This CDR3 reads CSAGWLNTEAFF. CDR3 nucleotides: TGCAGCGCAGGTTGGTTGAACACTGAAGCTTTCTTT.

J is TRBJ1-4 and V is TRBV27; the D gene is possibly TRBD1 (5 bases). Germline V gives CDR1 MNHEY, CDR2 SMNVEV (reference sequence). The CDR3 spans 16 residues. The V gene lost 7 bases and the J gene lost 7 bases, with 22 bases spanning the gap. CDR3: CASTKALGGFGEKLFF. The CDR3 DNA is TGTGCCAGCACTAAGGCCCTGGGGGGGTTTGGTGAAAAACTGTTTTTT.